This T cell receptor (beta chain) was documented in a study of cytotoxic CD8 clonotypes in ibrutinib-treated CLL. Study as a whole: Partial response occurred in around 24 patients and complete response in 2; at median around 5.5 years, approximately 14 remained remitted and about 12 progressed. Points from the study as a whole: On treatment, the uncommon public clonotypes contracted or remained stable. The times at which samples were taken varied between sustained-remission and progressing patients.

Comment on this clone: What it recognizes is unknown.

Repertoires were generated with immunoSEQ multiplex PCR, while TCRdb's copy carries only in-frame clones and drops some. The sample carries some 120,000 clones, around four fifths recorded once. Trimming took 6 bases from V and 5 from J; bases not matched to a gene: 3. Germline CDR1 and CDR2: SNHLY and FYNNEI. CDR3 size: 12 residues. The receptor was derived from a human donor with chronic lymphocytic leukemia. The chain uses TRBV2 and TRBJ1-2, with 7 bases identical to TRBD1. This sample comprised PBMCs, obtained after 24 months of ibrutinib treatment. The CDR3 sequence: CASRGDRYGYTF. Written as DNA, the CDR3 is TGTGCCAGCAGGGGGGACAGATATGGCTACACCTTC.